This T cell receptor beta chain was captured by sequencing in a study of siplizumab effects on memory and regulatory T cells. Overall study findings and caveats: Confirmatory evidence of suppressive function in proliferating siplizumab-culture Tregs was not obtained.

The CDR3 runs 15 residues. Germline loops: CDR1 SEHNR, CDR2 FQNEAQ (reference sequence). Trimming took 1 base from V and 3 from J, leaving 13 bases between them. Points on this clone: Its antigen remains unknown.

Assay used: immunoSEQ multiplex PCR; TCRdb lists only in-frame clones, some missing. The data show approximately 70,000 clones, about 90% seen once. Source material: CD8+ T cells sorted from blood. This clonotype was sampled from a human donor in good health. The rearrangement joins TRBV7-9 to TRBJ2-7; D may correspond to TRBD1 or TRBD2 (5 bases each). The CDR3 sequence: CASSLVGDAIYEQYF. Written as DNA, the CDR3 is TGTGCCAGCAGCTTAGTAGGGGACGCCATCTACGAGCAGTACTTC. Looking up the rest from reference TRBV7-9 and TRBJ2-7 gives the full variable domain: DTGVSQNPRHKITKRGQNVTFRCDPISEHNRLYWYRQTLGQGPEFLTYFQNEAQLEKSRLLSDRFSAERPKGSFSTLEIQRTEQGDSAMYLCASSLVGDAIYEQYFGPGTRLTVT.